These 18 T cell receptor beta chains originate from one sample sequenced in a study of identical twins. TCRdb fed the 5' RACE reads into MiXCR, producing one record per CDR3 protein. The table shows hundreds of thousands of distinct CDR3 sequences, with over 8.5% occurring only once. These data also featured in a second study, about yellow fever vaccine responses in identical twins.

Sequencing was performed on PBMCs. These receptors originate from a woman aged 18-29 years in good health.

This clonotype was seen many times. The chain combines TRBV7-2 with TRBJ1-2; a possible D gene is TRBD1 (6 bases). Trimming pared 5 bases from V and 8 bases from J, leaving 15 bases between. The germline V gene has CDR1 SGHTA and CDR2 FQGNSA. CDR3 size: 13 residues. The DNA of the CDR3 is TGTGCCAGCAGCCCGACAGGAGTGGAAGGCTACACCTTC. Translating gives CASSPTGVEGYTF.

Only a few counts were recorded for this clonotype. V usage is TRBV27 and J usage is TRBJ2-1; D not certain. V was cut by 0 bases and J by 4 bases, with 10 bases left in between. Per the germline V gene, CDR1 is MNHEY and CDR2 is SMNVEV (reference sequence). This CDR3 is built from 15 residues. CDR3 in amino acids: CASSLSHSPYNEQFF. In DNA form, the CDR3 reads TGTGCCAGCAGTTTATCGCACAGTCCTTACAATGAGCAGTTCTTC.

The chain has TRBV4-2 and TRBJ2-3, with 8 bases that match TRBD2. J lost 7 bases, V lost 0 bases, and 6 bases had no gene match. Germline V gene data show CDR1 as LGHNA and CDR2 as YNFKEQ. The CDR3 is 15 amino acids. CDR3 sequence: CASSQEGSGSYTQYF. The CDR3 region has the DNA TGTGCCAGCAGCCAAGAAGGGAGCGGGAGTTATACGCAGTATTTT.

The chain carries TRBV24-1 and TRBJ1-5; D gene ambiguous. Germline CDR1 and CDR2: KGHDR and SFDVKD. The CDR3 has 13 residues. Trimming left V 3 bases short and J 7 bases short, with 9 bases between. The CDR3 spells CATSDPHGQPQHF. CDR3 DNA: TGTGCCACCAGTGATCCTCACGGGCAGCCCCAGCATTTT.

CDR3: CASSYGNLQHYGYTF. CDR3 nucleotide sequence: TGTGCCAGCAGTTACGGGAACCTTCAGCACTATGGCTACACCTTC. The chain joins TRBV6-2 or TRBV6-3 to TRBJ1-2; D ambiguous. The germline V gene has CDR1 MNHEY and CDR2 SVGEGT. V dropped 2 bases and J dropped 3 bases, with 13 bases sitting between them. The CDR3 has 15 amino acids.

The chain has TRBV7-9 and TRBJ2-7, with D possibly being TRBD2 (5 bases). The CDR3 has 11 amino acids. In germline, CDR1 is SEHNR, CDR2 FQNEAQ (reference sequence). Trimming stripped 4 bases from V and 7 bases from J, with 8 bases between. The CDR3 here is CASSYGEEQYF. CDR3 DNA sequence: TGTGCCAGCAGCTACGGGGAAGAGCAGTACTTC.

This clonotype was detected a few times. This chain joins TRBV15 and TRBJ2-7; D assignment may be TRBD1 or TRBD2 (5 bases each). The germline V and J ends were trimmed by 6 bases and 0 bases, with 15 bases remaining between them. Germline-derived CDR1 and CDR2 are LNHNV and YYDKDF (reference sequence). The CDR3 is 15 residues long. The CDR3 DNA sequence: TGTGCCACCAGGACCCGGGGCGGTACCTCCTACGAGCAGTACTTC. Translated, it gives CATRTRGGTSYEQYF. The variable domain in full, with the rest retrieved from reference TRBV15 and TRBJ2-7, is DAMVIQNPRYQVTQFGKPVTLSCSQTLNHNVMYWYQQKSSQAPKLLFHYYDKDFNNEADTPDNFQSRRPNTSFCFLDIRSPGLGDTAMYLCATRTRGGTSYEQYFGPGTRLTVT.

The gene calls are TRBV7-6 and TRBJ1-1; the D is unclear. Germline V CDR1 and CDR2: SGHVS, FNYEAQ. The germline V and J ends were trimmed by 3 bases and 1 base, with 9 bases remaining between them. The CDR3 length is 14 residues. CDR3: CASSFLVENTEAFF. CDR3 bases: TGTGCCAGCAGCTTTCTAGTGGAGAACACTGAAGCTTTCTTT.

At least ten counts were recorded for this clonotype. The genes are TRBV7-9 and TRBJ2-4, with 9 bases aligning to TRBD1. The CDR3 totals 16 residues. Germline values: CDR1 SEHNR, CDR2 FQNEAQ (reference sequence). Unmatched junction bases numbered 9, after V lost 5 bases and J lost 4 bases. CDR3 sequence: CASSATDRGEKNIQYF. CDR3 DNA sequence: TGTGCCAGCAGCGCTACCGACAGGGGGGAGAAAAACATTCAGTACTTC.

The CDR3 bases are TGTGCCAGCAGTGAGACTAGCGGAATCTACAATGAGCAGTTCTTC. Its protein is CASSETSGIYNEQFF. The chain has TRBV6-4 and TRBJ2-1, with 9 nucleotides matching TRBD2. The V gene's germline CDR1 is MRHNA and CDR2 SNTAGT. The J segment lost 3 bases and the V segment lost 3 bases, leaving 3 bases of the junction unmatched. This CDR3 contains 15 residues.

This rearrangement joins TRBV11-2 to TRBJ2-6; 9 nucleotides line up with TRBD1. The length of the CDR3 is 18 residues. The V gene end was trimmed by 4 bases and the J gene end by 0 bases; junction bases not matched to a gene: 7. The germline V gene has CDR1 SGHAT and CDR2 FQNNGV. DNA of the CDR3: TGTGCCAGCAGCTCCGGGGGGACAGGGCACTCTGGGGCCAACGTCCTGACTTTC. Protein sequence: CASSSGGTGHSGANVLTF.

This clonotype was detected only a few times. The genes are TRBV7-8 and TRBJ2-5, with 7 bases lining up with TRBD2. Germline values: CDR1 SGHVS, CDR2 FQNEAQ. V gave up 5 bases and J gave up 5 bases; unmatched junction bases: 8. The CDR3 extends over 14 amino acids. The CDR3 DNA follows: TGTGCCAGCAGCGGTAGCGGGTCTTGGGAGACCCAGTACTTC. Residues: CASSGSGSWETQYF.

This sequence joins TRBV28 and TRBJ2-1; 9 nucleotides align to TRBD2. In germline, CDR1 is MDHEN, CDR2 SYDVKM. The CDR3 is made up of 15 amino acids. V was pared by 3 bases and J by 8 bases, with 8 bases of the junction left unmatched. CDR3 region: CASSFPRGGRDEQFF. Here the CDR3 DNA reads TGTGCCAGCAGTTTTCCGCGGGGGGGCCGCGATGAGCAGTTCTTC.

Here the CDR3 reads CASSYYRGRSENNEQFF. CDR3 nucleotides: TGTGCCAGCAGTTACTACCGGGGGCGATCGGAGAACAATGAGCAGTTCTTC. The chain couples TRBV6-5 to TRBJ2-1; TRBD1 or TRBD2 may be the D gene (6 bases each). The V and J ends lost 1 base and 5 bases respectively, with 18 bases between them. Germline assignment: CDR1 MNHEY and CDR2 SVGAGI. CDR3 size: 17 residues.

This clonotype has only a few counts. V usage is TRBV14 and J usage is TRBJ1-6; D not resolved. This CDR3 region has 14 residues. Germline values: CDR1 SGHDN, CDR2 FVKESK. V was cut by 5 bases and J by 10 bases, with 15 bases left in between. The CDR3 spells CASSAREIGSPLHF. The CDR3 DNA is TGTGCCAGCAGCGCCCGGGAAATTGGGTCACCCCTCCACTTT.

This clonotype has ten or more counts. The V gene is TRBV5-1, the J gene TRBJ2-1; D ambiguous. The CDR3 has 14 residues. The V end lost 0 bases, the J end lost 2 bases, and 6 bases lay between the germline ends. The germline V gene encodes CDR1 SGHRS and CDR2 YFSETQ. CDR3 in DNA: TGCGCCAGCAGCTTGGGGGCCACCTACAATGAGCAGTTCTTC. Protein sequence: CASSLGATYNEQFF. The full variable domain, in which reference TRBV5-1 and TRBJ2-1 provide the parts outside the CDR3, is KAGVTQTPRYLIKTRGQQVTLSCSPISGHRSVSWYQQTPGQGLQFLFEYFSETQRNKGNFPGRFSGRQFSNSRSEMNVSTLELGDSALYLCASSLGATYNEQFFGPGTRLTVL.

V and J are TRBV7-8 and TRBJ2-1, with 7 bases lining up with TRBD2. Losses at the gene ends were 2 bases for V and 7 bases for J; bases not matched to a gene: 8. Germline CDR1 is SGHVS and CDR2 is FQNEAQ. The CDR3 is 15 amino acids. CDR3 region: CASSLSLAVGNEQFF. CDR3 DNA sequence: TGTGCCAGCAGCTTATCCCTAGCGGTAGGGAATGAGCAGTTCTTC.

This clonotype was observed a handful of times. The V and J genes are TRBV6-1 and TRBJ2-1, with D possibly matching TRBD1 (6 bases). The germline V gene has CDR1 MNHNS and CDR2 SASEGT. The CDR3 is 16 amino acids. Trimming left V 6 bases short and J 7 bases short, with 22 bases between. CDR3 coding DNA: TGTGCCAGCAGCCCAGGGGCTCGGGGAAGAGGTAATGAGCAGTTCTTC. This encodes CASSPGARGRGNEQFF.